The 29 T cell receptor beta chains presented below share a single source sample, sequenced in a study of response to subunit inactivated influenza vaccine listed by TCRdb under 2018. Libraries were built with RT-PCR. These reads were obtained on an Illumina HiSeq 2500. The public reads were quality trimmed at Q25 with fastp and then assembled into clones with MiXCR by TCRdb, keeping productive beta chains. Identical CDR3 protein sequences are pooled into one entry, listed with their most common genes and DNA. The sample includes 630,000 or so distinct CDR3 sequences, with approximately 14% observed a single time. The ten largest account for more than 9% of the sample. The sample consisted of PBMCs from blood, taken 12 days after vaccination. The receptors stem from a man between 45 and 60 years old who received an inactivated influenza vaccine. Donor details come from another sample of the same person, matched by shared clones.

This CDR3 reads CASSGSEQFF. The DNA for the CDR3 is TGTGCCAGCAGCGGGAGTGAGCAGTTCTTC. The gene calls are TRBV9 and TRBJ2-1; D ambiguous. V lost 3 bases and J lost 9, with 4 bases in between. The CDR3 has 10 residues. The germline V gene has CDR1 SGDLS and CDR2 YYNGEE.

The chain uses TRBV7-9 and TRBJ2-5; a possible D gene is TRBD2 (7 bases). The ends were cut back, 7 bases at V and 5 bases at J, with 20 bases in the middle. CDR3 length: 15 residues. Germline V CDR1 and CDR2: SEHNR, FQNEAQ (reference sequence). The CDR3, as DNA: TGTGCCAGCACCTCTCTCGGGGGGCGCTGGGAGACCCAGTACTTC. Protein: CASTSLGGRWETQYF.

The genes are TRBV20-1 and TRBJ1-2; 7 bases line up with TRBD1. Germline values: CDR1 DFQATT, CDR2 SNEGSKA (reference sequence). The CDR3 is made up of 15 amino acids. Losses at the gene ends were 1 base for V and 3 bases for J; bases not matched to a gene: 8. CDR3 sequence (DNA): TGCAGTGCTAGAGCGCAGGGGGTGGATTACTATGGCTACACCTTC. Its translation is CSARAQGVDYYGYTF.

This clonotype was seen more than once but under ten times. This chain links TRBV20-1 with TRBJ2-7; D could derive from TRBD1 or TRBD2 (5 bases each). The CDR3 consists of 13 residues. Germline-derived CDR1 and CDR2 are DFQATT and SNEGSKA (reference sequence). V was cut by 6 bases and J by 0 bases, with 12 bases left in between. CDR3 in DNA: TGCAGTGCCCAGGGACCTCTCTCCTACGAGCAGTACTTC. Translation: CSAQGPLSYEQYF.

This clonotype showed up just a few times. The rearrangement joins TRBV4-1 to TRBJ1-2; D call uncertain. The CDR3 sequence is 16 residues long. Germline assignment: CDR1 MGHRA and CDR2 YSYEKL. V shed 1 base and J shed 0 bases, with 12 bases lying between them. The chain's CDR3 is CASSQAERLPNYGYTF. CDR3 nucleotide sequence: TGCGCCAGCAGCCAAGCTGAGAGGCTACCTAACTATGGCTACACCTTC.

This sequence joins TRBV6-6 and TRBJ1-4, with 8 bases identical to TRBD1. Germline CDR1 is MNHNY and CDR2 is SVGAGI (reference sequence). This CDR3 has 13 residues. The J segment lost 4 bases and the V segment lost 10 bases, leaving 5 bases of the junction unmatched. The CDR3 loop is CATMDRDNEKLFF. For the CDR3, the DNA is TGTGCCACTATGGACAGGGATAATGAAAAACTGTTTTTT.

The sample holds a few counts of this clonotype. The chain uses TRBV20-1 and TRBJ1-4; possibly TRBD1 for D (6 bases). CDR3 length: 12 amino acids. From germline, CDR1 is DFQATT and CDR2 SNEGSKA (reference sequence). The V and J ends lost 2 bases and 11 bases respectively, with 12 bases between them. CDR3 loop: CSARLTGDKLFF. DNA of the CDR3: TGCAGTGCTAGACTGACAGGTGATAAACTGTTTTTT.

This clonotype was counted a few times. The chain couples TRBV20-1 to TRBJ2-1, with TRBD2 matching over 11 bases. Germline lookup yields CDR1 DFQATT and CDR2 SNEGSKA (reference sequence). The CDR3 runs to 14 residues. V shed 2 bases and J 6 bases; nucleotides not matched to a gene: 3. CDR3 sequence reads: CSARTSGRTNEQFF. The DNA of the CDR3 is TGCAGTGCTAGAACTAGCGGGAGAACCAATGAGCAGTTCTTC.

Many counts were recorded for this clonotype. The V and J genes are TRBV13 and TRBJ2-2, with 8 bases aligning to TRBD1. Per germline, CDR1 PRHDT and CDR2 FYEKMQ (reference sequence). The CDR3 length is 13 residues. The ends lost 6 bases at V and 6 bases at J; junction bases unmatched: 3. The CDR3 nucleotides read TGTGCCAGCAGATCCAGGGGGCCCGGGGAGCTGTTTTTT. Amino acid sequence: CASRSRGPGELFF.

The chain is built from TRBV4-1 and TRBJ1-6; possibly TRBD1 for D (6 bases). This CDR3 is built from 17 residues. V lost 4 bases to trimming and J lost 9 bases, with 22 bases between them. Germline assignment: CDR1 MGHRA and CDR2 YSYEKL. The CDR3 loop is CASSLVGRGPQGSPLHF. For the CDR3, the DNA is TGCGCCAGCAGCCTAGTGGGGAGGGGCCCACAGGGTTCACCCCTCCACTTT.

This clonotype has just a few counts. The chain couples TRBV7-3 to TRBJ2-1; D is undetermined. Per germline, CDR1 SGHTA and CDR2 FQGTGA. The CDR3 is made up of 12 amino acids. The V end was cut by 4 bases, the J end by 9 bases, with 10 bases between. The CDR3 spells CASSSDGGEQFF. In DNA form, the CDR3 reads TGTGCCAGCAGCTCGGACGGCGGTGAGCAGTTCTTC.

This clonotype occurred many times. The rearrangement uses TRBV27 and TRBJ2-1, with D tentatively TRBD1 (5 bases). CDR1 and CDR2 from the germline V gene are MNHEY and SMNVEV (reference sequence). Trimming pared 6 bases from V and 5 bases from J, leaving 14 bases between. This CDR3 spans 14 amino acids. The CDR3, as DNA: TGTGCCAGCAGAGCAGAACAGGTGAACAATGAGCAGTTCTTC. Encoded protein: CASRAEQVNNEQFF.

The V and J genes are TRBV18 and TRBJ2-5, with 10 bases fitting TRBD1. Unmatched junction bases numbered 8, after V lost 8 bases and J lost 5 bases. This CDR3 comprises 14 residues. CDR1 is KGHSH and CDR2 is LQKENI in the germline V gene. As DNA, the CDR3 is TGTGCCAGCGCCGAGACAGGGGGCAGGGAGACCCAGTACTTC. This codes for CASAETGGRETQYF.

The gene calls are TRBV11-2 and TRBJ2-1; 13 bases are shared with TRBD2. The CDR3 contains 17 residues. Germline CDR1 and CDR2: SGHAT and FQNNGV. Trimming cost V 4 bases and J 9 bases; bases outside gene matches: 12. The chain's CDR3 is CASSSLAGGLRPGEQFF. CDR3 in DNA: TGTGCCAGCAGCTCACTAGCGGGGGGGCTACGACCAGGTGAGCAGTTCTTC. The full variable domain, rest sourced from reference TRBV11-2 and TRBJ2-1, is EAGVAQSPRYKIIEKRQSVAFWCNPISGHATLYWYQQILGQGPKLLIQFQNNGVVDDSQLPKDRFSAERLKGVDSTLKIQPAKLEDSAVYLCASSSLAGGLRPGEQFFGPGTRLTVL.

CDR3 nucleotides: TGCGCCAGCAGCTTGGATGGGTTCGATGGGTCGGCTTTCTTT. It codes for CASSLDGFDGSAFF. The chain joins TRBV5-1 to TRBJ1-1; D is undetermined. Germline CDR1 reads SGHRS; CDR2 reads YFSETQ. Trimming shortened V by 0 bases and J by 11 bases, and 17 bases separated the two germline ends. The CDR3 covers 14 residues.

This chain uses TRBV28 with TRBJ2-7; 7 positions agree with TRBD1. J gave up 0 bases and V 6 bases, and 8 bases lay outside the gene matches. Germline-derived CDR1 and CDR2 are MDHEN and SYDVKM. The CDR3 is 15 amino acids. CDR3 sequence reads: CASRLTGTDSYEQYF. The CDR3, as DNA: TGTGCCAGCAGGCTGACCGGGACAGACTCCTACGAGCAGTACTTC.

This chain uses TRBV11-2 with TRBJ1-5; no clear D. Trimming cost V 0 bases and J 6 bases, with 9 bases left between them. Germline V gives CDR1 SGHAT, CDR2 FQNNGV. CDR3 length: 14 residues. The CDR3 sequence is CASSLEPAAQPQHF. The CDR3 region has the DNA TGTGCCAGCAGCTTAGAACCGGCGGCTCAGCCCCAGCATTTT.

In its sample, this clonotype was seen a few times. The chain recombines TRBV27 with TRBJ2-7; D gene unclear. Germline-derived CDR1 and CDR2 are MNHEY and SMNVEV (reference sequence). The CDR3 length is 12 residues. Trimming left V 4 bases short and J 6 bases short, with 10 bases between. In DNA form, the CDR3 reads TGTGCCAGCAGTTCCCACAAGGCCGAGCAGTACTTC. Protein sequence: CASSSHKAEQYF.

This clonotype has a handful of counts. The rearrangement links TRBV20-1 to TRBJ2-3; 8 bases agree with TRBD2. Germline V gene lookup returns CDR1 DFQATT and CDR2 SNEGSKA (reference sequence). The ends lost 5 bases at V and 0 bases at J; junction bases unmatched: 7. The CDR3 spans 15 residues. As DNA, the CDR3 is TGCAGTGCTTTAGCGGGAACCACAAGCACAGATACGCAGTATTTT. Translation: CSALAGTTSTDTQYF.

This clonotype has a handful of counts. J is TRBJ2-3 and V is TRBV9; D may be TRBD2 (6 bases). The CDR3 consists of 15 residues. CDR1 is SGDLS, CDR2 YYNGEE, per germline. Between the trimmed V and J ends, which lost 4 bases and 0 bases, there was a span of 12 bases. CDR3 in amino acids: CASSLSGLSTDTQYF. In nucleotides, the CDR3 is TGTGCCAGCAGCCTTAGCGGTCTGAGCACAGATACGCAGTATTTT.

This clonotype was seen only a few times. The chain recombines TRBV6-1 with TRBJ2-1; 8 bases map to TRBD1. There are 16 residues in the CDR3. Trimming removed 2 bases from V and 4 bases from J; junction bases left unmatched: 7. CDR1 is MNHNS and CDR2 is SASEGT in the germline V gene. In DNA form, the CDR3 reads TGTGCCAGCAGTGAACTTGACAGGGGATATTACAATGAGCAGTTCTTC. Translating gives CASSELDRGYYNEQFF.

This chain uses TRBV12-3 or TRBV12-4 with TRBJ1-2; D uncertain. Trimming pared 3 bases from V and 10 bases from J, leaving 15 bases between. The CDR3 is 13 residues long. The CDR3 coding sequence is TGTGCCAGCAGTTTCCCCCAGCTGGCCGCCTACACCTTC. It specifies CASSFPQLAAYTF.

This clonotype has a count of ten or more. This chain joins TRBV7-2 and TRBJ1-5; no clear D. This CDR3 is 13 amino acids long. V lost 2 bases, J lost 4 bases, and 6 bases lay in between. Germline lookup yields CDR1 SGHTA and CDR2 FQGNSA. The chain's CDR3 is CASSLKGNQPQHF. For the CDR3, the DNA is TGTGCCAGCAGCTTAAAGGGAAATCAGCCCCAGCATTTT. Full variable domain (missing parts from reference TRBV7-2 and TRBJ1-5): GAGVSQSPSNKVTEKGKDVELRCDPISGHTALYWYRQSLGQGLEFLIYFQGNSAPDKSGLPSDRFSAERTGGSVSTLTIQRTQQEDSAVYLCASSLKGNQPQHFGDGTRLSIL.

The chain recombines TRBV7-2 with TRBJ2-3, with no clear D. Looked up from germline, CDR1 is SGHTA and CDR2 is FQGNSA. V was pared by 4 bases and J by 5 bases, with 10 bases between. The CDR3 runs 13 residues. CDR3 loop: CASSSTAIDTQYF. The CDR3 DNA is TGTGCCAGCAGCTCCACGGCCATAGATACGCAGTATTTT.

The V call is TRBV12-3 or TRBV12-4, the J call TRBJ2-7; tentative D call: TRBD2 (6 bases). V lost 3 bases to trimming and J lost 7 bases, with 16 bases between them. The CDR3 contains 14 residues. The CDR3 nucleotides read TGTGCCAGCAGTTTTCAGGAGGGAACTATGGAGCAGTACTTC. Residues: CASSFQEGTMEQYF.

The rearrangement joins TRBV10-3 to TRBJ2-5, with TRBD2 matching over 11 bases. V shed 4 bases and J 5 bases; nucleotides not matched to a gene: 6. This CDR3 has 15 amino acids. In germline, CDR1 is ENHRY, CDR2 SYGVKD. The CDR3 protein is CAISVSGRADETQYF. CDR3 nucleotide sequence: TGTGCCATCAGTGTTAGCGGGAGGGCGGACGAGACCCAGTACTTC.

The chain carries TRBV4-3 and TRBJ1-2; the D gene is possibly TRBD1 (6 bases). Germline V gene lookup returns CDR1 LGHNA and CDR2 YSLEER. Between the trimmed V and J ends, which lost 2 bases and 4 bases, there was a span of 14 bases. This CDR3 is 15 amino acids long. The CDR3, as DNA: TGCGCCAGCAGCCAAACCGGGACATTGGGCTATGGCTACACCTTC. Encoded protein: CASSQTGTLGYGYTF.

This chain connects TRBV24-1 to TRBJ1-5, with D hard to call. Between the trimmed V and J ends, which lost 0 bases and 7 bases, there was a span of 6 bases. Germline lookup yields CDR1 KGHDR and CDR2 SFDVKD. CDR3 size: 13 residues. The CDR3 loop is CATSDLYGQPQHF. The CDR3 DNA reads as TGTGCCACCAGTGATTTGTACGGCCAGCCCCAGCATTTT.

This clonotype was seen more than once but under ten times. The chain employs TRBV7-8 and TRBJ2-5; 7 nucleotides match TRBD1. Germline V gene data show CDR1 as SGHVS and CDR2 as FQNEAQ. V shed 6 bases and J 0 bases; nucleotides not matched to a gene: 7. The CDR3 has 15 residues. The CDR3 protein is CASRGDRRYQETQYF. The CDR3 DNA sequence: TGTGCCAGCAGGGGGGACAGACGCTACCAAGAGACCCAGTACTTC.